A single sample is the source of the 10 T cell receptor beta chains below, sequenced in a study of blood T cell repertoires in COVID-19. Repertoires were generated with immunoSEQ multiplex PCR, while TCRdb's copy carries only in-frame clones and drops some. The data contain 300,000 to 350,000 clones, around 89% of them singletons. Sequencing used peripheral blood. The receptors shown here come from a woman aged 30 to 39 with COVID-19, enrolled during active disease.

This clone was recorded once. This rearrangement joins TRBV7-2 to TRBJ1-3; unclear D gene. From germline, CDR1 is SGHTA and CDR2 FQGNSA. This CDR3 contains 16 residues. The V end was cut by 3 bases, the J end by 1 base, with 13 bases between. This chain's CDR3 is CASSLARRGSGNTIYF. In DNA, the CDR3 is TGTGCCAGCAGCTTGGCCAGGCGGGGATCTGGAAACACCATATATTTT.

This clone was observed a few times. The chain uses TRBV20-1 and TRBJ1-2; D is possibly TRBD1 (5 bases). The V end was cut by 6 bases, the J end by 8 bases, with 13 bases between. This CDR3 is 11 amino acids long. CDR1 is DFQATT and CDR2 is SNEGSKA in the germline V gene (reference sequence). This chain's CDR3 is CSALLRGGYTF. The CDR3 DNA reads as TGCAGTGCCCTCCTCCGGGGGGGCTACACCTTC.

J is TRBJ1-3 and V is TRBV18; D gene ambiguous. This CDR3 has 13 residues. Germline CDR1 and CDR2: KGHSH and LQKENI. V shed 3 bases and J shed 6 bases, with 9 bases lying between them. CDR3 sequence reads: CASSPRLSNTIYF. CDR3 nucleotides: TGTGCCAGCTCACCCAGACTGTCAAACACCATATATTTT.

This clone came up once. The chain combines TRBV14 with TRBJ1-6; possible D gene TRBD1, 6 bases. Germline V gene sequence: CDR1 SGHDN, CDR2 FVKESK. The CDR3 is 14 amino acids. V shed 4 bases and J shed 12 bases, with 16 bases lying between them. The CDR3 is CASSLHLKGGPLHF. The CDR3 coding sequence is TGTGCCAGCAGCCTTCACCTCAAAGGGGGACCCCTCCACTTT. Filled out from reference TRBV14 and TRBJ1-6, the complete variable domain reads EAGVTQFPSHSVIEKGQTVTLRCDPISGHDNLYWYRRVMGKEIKFLLHFVKESKQDESGMPNNRFLAERTGGTYSTLKVQPAELEDSGVYFCASSLHLKGGPLHFGNGTRLTVT.

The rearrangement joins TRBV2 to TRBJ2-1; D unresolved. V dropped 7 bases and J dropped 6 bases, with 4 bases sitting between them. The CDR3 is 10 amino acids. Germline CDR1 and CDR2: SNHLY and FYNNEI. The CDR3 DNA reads TGTGCCAGCACTCCCAATGAGCAGTTCTTC. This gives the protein CASTPNEQFF.

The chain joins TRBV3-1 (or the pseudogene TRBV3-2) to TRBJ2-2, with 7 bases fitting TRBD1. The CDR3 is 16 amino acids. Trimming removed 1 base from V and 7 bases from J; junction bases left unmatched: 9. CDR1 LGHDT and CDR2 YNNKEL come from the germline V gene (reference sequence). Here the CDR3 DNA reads TGTGCCAGCAGCCAAGTCCGCGACAGGGCGCGCGGGGAGCTGTTTTTT. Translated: CASSQVRDRARGELFF.

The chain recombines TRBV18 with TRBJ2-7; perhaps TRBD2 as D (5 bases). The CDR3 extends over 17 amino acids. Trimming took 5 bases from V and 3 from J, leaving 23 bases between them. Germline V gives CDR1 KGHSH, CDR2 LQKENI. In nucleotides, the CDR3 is TGTGCCAGCTCATCGCTTCCACGATGGACGGGGAACTACGAGCAGTACTTC. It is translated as CASSSLPRWTGNYEQYF. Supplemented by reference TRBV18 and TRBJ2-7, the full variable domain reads NAGVMQNPRHLVRRRGQEARLRCSPMKGHSHVYWYRQLPEEGLKFMVYLQKENIIDESGMPKERFSAEFPKEGPSILRIQQVVRGDSAAYFCASSSLPRWTGNYEQYFGPGTRLTVT.

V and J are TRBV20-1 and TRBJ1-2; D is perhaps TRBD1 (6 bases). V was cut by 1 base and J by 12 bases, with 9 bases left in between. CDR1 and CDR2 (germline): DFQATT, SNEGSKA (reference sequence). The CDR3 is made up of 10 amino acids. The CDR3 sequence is CSARVGGDTF. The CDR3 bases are TGCAGTGCTAGAGTAGGGGGAGACACCTTC.

The CDR3 reads CASSPKTGGFQPQHF. The DNA of the CDR3 is TGTGCCAGCAGCCCAAAAACAGGGGGCTTTCAGCCCCAGCATTTT. This rearrangement joins TRBV7-2 to TRBJ1-5, with 9 bases fitting TRBD1. Unmatched junction bases numbered 8, after V lost 5 bases and J lost 6 bases. The CDR3 spans 15 residues. Germline loops: CDR1 SGHTA, CDR2 FQGNSA.

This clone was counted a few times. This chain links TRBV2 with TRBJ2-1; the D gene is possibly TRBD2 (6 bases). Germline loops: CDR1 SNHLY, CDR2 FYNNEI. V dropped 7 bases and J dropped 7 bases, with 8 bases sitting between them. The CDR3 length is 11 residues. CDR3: CASIAANEQFF. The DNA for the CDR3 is TGTGCCAGCATAGCGGCTAATGAGCAGTTCTTC. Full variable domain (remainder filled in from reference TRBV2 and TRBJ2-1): EPEVTQTPSHQVTQMGQEVILRCVPISNHLYFYWYRQILGQKVEFLVSFYNNEISEKSEIFDDQFSVERPDGSNFTLKIRSTKLEDSAMYFCASIAANEQFFGPGTRLTVL.